The 17 T cell receptor beta chains below were found in one sample sequenced in a study of blood T cell repertoires in COVID-19. Produced via immunoSEQ multiplex PCR; TCRdb's table is partial and in-frame only. This sample has 120,000 to 150,000 clones, with around four fifths found just once. The sequenced sample consisted of peripheral blood. Receptor source: a human donor in a cohort sampled during active COVID-19.

The chain links TRBV5-6 to TRBJ1-1; 10 bases map to TRBD1. V gave up 4 bases and J gave up 6 bases; unmatched junction bases: 0. CDR3 length: 12 residues. The germline V gene encodes CDR1 SGHDT and CDR2 YYEEEE. The CDR3 sequence: CASSGQGAEAFF. In DNA form, the CDR3 reads TGTGCCAGCAGCGGACAGGGGGCTGAAGCTTTCTTT.

The CDR3 sequence is CAISESGGDHGYTF. The CDR3, as DNA: TGTGCCATCAGTGAGTCTGGCGGTGACCATGGCTACACCTTC. The chain carries TRBV10-3 and TRBJ1-2; the D is unclear. The germline V gene has CDR1 ENHRY and CDR2 SYGVKD. V lost 0 bases, J lost 6 bases, and 11 bases lay in between. The CDR3 contains 14 residues.

The chain is built from TRBV6-1 and TRBJ2-5; D call uncertain. The CDR3 is made up of 13 amino acids. With 2 bases removed from V and 6 bases from J, the gap between germline ends came to 10 bases. Germline V CDR1 and CDR2: MNHNS, SASEGT. Here the CDR3 DNA reads TGTGCCAGCAGTGAAATGAGGCCGCAGACCCAGTACTTC. The encoded protein is CASSEMRPQTQYF.

The gene calls are TRBV12-2 and TRBJ2-5; no DNA check was done on the table's D call, TRBD1. TRBV12-2 is a pseudogene. The CDR3 has 18 residues. The CDR3 loop is CASRSAKTGETFQETQYF. CDR3 DNA sequence: TGTGCAAGTCGCTCAGCAAAGACAGGGGAGACGTTTCAAGAGACCCAGTACTTC.

The chain has TRBV3-1 (or the pseudogene TRBV3-2) and TRBJ2-5; TRBD2 might be the D (5 bases). The CDR3 is made up of 14 amino acids. V lost 0 bases and J 3 bases, leaving 8 bases between the germline ends. Per the germline V gene, CDR1 is LGHDT and CDR2 is YNNKEL (reference sequence). For the CDR3, the DNA is TGTGCCAGCAGCCAAGAATTGACTAAAGAGACCCAGTACTTC. This codes for CASSQELTKETQYF.

The chain recombines TRBV28 with TRBJ1-2; D gene uncertain. Between the trimmed V and J ends, which lost 2 bases and 1 base, there was a span of 5 bases. CDR1 MDHEN and CDR2 SYDVKM come from the germline V gene. This CDR3 is 13 amino acids long. The CDR3 DNA reads as TGTGCCAGCAGTTTACGGGGTAACTATGGCTACACCTTC. It is translated as CASSLRGNYGYTF.

The chain links TRBV7-8 to TRBJ2-5; 11 bases are a match to TRBD2. The V gene end was trimmed by 5 bases and the J gene end by 4 bases; junction bases not matched to a gene: 6. Germline loops: CDR1 SGHVS, CDR2 FQNEAQ. The CDR3 loop spans 15 amino acids. CDR3 in DNA: TGTGCCAGCAGCGCTACCGGGACTAGCGGAGAGACCCAGTACTTC. It specifies CASSATGTSGETQYF.

The chain couples TRBV9 to TRBJ1-3; D gene ambiguous. This CDR3 is 17 amino acids long. Trimming removed 3 bases at V and 0 bases at J, with 16 bases between. Looked up from germline, CDR1 is SGDLS and CDR2 is YYNGEE. Here the CDR3 DNA reads TGTGCCAGCAGCGGACGGCCCATTGGGCTCTCTGGAAACACCATATATTTT. It translates to CASSGRPIGLSGNTIYF.

J is TRBJ1-3 and V is TRBV30, with 8 bases fitting TRBD1. The germline CDR1 and CDR2 sequences are GTSNPN and SVGIG (reference sequence). The CDR3 spans 15 residues. V lost 2 bases, J lost 2 bases, and 5 bases stayed unmatched. CDR3 sequence reads: CAWSHTTGAGNTIYF. For the CDR3, the DNA is TGTGCCTGGAGTCACACGACAGGGGCTGGAAACACCATATATTTT.

The rearrangement uses TRBV7-9 and TRBJ2-3, with a possible D match to TRBD2 (6 bases). The CDR3 sequence is 15 residues long. Germline CDR1 is SEHNR and CDR2 is FQNEAQ (reference sequence). V lost 5 bases to trimming and J lost 3 bases, with 15 bases between them. The CDR3 sequence: CASSRSGDVTDTQYF. The DNA for the CDR3 is TGTGCCAGCAGCCGGTCGGGGGATGTGACAGATACGCAGTATTTT.

The gene calls are TRBV4-1 and TRBJ2-6; maybe TRBD1 (6 bases). The CDR3 sequence is 16 residues long. Trimming took off 2 bases at V and 1 base at J, with 9 bases between the two ends. The germline V gene encodes CDR1 MGHRA and CDR2 YSYEKL. This CDR3 is CASSQLTGSGANVLTF. DNA for the CDR3: TGCGCCAGCAGCCAACTAACAGGGTCTGGGGCCAACGTCCTGACTTTC.

This clone appeared once. This rearrangement joins TRBV30 to TRBJ1-1; D is unresolved. This CDR3 contains 13 residues. The V end was cut by 2 bases, the J end by 3 bases, with 10 bases between. Per the germline V gene, CDR1 is GTSNPN and CDR2 is SVGIG (reference sequence). CDR3 protein: CAWSPGSYTEAFF. The CDR3 DNA sequence: TGTGCCTGGAGTCCGGGGTCGTACACTGAAGCTTTCTTT.

The CDR3 loop is CASIGTLNQPQHF. The CDR3 region has the DNA TGTGCCAGTATCGGGACATTAAATCAGCCCCAGCATTTT. The chain uses TRBV19 and TRBJ1-5; D is possibly TRBD1 (6 bases). The CDR3 spans 13 residues. The germline CDR1 and CDR2 sequences are LNHDA and SQIVND (reference sequence). V dropped 7 bases and J dropped 4 bases, with 11 bases sitting between them.

The V and J genes are TRBV19 and TRBJ1-2; 8 positions match TRBD1. This CDR3 contains 17 residues. V lost 3 bases and J lost 1; bases outside the gene matches: 10. Per the germline V gene, CDR1 is LNHDA and CDR2 is SQIVND (reference sequence). The CDR3 reads CASSMPMGQAHNYGYTF. CDR3 in DNA: TGTGCCAGTAGTATGCCGATGGGACAGGCCCATAACTATGGCTACACCTTC.

This chain links TRBV29-1 with TRBJ1-2, with TRBD1 matching 8 bases. This CDR3 spans 13 amino acids. CDR1 is SQVTM and CDR2 is ANQGSEA in the germline V gene. The J segment lost 2 bases and the V segment lost 7 bases, leaving 6 bases of the junction unmatched. The CDR3 coding sequence is TGCAGCGCCACGACAGGGGACAACTATGGCTACACCTTC. Its translation is CSATTGDNYGYTF.

This chain uses TRBV9 with TRBJ2-5, with 7 bases that match TRBD2. V lost 0 bases and J lost 5; bases outside the gene matches: 16. This CDR3 is built from 18 residues. Germline CDR1 reads SGDLS; CDR2 reads YYNGEE. The CDR3 protein is CASSVEGWRLARRETQYF. CDR3 coding DNA: TGTGCCAGCAGCGTAGAGGGTTGGAGACTAGCCCGGAGGGAGACCCAGTACTTC.

J is TRBJ2-3 and V is TRBV11-3; 9 nucleotides match TRBD1. The V segment lost 5 bases and the J segment 0 bases; nucleotides outside the gene matches: 6. The CDR3 has 16 residues. Germline values: CDR1 SGHNT, CDR2 YENEEA. The CDR3 reads CASSAGDRASTDTQYF. The CDR3 bases are TGTGCCAGCAGCGCCGGGGACAGGGCTAGCACAGATACGCAGTATTTT.